This TCR beta chain was observed in a study of post-analysis software for immune sequencing data. About the research overall: Relapsing-remitting, secondary progressive and progressive-relapsing forms made up the multiple sclerosis disease courses. Whole-study findings and limits: Compared with controls, patients had more of roughly five TRBV segments, including TRBV5-6, TRBV5-1 and TRBV20-1. Significantly lower normalized Chao1 diversity was seen in multiple sclerosis patients than in controls.

As concerns this clonotype: Antigen unknown.

cDNA libraries for TCR beta contained unique molecular identifiers. TCRdb re-called the PCR reads through MiXCR, storing one row per CDR3 protein. The sample has about 620,000 distinct CDR3 sequences, roughly 40% seen once; the top ten hold roughly 1.7%. From germline, CDR1 is SGHDT and CDR2 YYEEEE. This CDR3 has 13 residues. V shed 2 bases and J 8 bases; nucleotides not matched to a gene: 5. The TCR originated in a girl aged 10 to 17 with multiple sclerosis. The chain has TRBV5-6 and TRBJ1-2, with 8 bases aligning to TRBD1. The sequencing sample was made of blood. CDR3 nucleotides: TGTGCCAGCAGCTTCGCAGGGGGCGGCGGCTACACCTTC. Translated, it gives CASSFAGGGGYTF.